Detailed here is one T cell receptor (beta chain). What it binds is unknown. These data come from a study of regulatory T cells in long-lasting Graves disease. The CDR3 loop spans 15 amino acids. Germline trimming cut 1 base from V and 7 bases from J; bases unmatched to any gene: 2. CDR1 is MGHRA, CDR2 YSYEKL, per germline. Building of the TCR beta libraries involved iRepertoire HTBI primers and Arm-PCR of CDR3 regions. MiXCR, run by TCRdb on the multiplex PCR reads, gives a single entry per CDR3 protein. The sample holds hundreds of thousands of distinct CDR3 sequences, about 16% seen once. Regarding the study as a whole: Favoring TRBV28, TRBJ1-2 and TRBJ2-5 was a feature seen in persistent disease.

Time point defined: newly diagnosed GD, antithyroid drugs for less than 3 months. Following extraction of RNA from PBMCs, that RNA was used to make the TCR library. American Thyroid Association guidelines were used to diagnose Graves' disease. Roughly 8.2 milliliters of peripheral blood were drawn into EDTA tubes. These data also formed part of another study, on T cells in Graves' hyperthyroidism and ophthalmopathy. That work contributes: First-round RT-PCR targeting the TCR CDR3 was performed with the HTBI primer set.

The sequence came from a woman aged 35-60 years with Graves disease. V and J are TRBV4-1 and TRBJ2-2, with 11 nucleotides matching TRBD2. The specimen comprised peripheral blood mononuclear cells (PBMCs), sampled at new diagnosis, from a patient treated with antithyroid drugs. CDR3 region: CASSQGLAGIGELFF. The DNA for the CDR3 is TGCGCCAGCAGCCAAGGACTAGCGGGGATCGGGGAGCTGTTTTTT.